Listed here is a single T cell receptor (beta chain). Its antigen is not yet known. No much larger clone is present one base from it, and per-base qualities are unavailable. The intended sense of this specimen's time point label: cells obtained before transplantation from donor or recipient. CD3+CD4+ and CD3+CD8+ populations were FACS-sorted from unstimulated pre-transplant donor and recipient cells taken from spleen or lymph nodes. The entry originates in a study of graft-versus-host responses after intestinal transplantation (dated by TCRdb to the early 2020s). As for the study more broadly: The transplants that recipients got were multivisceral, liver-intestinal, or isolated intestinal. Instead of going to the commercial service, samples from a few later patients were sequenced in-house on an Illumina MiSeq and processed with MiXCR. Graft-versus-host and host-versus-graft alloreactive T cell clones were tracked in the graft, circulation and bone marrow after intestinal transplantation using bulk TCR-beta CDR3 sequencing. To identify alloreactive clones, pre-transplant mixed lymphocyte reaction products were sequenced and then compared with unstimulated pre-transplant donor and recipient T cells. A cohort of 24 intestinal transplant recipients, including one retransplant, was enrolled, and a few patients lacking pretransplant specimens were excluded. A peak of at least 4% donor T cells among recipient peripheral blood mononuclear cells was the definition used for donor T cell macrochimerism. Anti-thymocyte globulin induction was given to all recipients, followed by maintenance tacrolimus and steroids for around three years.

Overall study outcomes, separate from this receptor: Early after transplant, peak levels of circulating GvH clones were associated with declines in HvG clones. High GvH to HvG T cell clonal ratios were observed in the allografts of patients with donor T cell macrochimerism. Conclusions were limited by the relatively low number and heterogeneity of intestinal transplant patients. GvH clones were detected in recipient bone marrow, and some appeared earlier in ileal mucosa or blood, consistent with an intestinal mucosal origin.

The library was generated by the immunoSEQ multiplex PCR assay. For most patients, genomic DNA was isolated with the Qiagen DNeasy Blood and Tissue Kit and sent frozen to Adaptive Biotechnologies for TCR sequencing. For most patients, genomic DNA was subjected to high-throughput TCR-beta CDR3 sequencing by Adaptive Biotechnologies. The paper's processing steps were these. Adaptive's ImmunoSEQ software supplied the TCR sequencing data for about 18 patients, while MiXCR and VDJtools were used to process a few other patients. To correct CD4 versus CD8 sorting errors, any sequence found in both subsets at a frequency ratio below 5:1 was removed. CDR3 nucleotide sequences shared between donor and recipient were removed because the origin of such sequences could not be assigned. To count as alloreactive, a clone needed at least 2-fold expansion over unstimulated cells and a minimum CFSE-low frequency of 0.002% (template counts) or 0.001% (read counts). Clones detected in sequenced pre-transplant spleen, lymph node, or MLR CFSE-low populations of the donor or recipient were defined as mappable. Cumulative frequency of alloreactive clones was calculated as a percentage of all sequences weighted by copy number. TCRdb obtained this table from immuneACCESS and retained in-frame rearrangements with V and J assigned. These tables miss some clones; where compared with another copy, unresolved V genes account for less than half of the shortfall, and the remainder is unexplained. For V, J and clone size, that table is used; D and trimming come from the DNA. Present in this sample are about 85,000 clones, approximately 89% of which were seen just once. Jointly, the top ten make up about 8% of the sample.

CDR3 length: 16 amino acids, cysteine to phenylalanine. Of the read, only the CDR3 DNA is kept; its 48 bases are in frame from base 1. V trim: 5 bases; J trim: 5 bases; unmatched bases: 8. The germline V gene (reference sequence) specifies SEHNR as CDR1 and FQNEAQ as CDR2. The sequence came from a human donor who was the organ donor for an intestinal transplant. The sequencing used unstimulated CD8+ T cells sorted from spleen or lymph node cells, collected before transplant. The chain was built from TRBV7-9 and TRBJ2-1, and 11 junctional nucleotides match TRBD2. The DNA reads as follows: TGTGCCAGCAGCCCAAAAACTAGCGGGGGAGACAATGAGCAGTTCTTC. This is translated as CASSPKTSGGDNEQFF.